These 29 T cell receptor beta chains were sequenced from one sample in a study of CD4+ T cells in melanoma. Clones were read by immunoSEQ multiplex PCR, and TCRdb kept only the in-frame ones, dropping some. The sample has some 110,000 clones, around 92% seen once. Sequencing was performed on peripheral blood. The receptors were sampled from a human donor with melanoma.

This chain uses TRBV10-3 with TRBJ2-2; D may be TRBD2 (6 bases). This CDR3 has 16 amino acids. V was pared by 6 bases and J by 0 bases, with 14 bases between. The germline V gene has CDR1 ENHRY and CDR2 SYGVKD. This CDR3 is CAISPGTPSNTGELFF. The CDR3 DNA reads TGTGCCATCAGCCCCGGGACTCCGTCGAACACCGGGGAGCTGTTTTTT.

This chain connects TRBV27 to TRBJ2-7; the match to TRBD1 covers 9 bases. The CDR3 is 14 amino acids. With V trimmed by 5 bases and J by 2 bases, 4 bases remained unmatched. In germline, CDR1 is MNHEY, CDR2 SMNVEV (reference sequence). The CDR3 loop reads CASSVGQGTYEQYF. The CDR3 bases are TGTGCCAGCAGTGTCGGACAGGGGACCTACGAGCAGTACTTC.

The gene calls are TRBV7-8 and TRBJ2-2; D gene ambiguous. CDR1 and CDR2 (germline): SGHVS, FQNEAQ. V was pared by 9 bases and J by 1 base, with 9 bases between. CDR3 length equals 13 residues. CDR3 nucleotide sequence: TGTGCCAGTGTACAGCTGAACACCGGGGAGCTGTTTTTT. This codes for CASVQLNTGELFF. The full variable domain, in which reference TRBV7-8 and TRBJ2-2 provide the parts outside the CDR3, is GAGVSQSPRYKVAKRGQDVALRCDPISGHVSLFWYQQALGQGPEFLTYFQNEAQLDKSGLPSDRFFAERPEGSVSTLKIQRTQQEDSAVYLCASVQLNTGELFFGEGSRLTVL.

The chain recombines TRBV4-3 with TRBJ1-6; perhaps TRBD1 as D (5 bases). Germline CDR1 LGHNA, CDR2 YSLEER. This CDR3 is 18 amino acids long. Trimming pared 0 bases from V and 4 bases from J, leaving 16 bases between. The CDR3 nucleotides read TGCGCCAGCAGCCAAGATCGGGCAGGGCATTCTTATAATTCACCCCTCCACTTT. Protein sequence: CASSQDRAGHSYNSPLHF.

The table lists this clone with a count of one. Here the CDR3 DNA reads TGTGCCAGCAGGCAGGGGGCGACCCGCACCGGGGAGCTGTTTTTT. Translation: CASRQGATRTGELFF. The genes are TRBV11-2 and TRBJ2-2, with 8 bases aligning to TRBD1. From germline, CDR1 is SGHAT and CDR2 FQNNGV. The J segment lost 4 bases and the V segment lost 6 bases, leaving 7 bases of the junction unmatched. CDR3 length equals 15 residues.

The chain combines TRBV7-8 with TRBJ2-3; D assignment may be TRBD1 or TRBD2 (5 bases each). The CDR3 loop spans 14 amino acids. CDR1 and CDR2 (germline): SGHVS, FQNEAQ. V was shortened by 0 bases and J by 1 base, with 5 bases between the two germline ends. CDR3 sequence reads: CASSLAGGTDTQYF. The CDR3 region has the DNA TGTGCCAGCAGCTTAGCGGGGGGCACAGATACGCAGTATTTT.

The chain recombines TRBV14 with TRBJ2-5; 7 positions agree with TRBD2. Unmatched junction bases numbered 20, after V lost 0 bases and J lost 1 base. Germline V gene sequence: CDR1 SGHDN, CDR2 FVKESK. There are 21 residues in the CDR3. This CDR3 is CASSQDHGGSVAGEVQETQYF. CDR3 coding DNA: TGTGCCAGCAGCCAAGATCACGGTGGGAGTGTTGCGGGAGAGGTCCAAGAGACCCAGTACTTC.

This chain connects TRBV4-2 to TRBJ2-3; 10 positions agree with TRBD2. Germline CDR1 is LGHNA and CDR2 is YNFKEQ. The V segment lost 1 base and the J segment 4 bases; nucleotides outside the gene matches: 5. The CDR3 runs to 16 residues. CDR3 in amino acids: CASSQGAGGPPDTQYF. The CDR3 DNA is TGTGCCAGCAGCCAAGGAGCGGGAGGGCCCCCAGATACGCAGTATTTT.

V is TRBV9 and J is TRBJ1-4; D perhaps matches TRBD1 (5 bases). CDR1 is SGDLS, CDR2 YYNGEE, per germline. CDR3 length equals 15 residues. Trimming removed 4 bases from V and 8 bases from J, with 18 bases in between. CDR3 residues: CASSPLGALAEKLFF. CDR3 bases: TGTGCCAGCAGCCCCCTAGGGGCCCTCGCGGAAAAACTGTTTTTT. Full variable domain (rest looked up from reference TRBV9 and TRBJ1-4): DSGVTQTPKHLITATGQRVTLRCSPRSGDLSVYWYQQSLDQGLQFLIQYYNGEERAKGNILERFSAQQFPDLHSELNLSSLELGDSALYFCASSPLGALAEKLFFGSGTQLSVL.

The J gene is TRBJ2-5, the V gene TRBV27, with 12 bases identical to TRBD1. CDR1 and CDR2 (germline): MNHEY, SMNVEV (reference sequence). The CDR3 has 16 amino acids. V lost 6 bases, J lost 5 bases, and 10 bases stayed unmatched. The CDR3 loop is CASSPYGTGGKETQYF. The CDR3 DNA reads TGTGCCAGCAGCCCCTACGGGACAGGGGGCAAGGAGACCCAGTACTTC.

This chain links TRBV27 with TRBJ2-7, with D perhaps matching TRBD1 (6 bases). The CDR3 runs 13 residues. CDR1 is MNHEY, CDR2 SMNVEV, per germline (reference sequence). Trimming shortened V by 3 bases and J by 6 bases, and 12 bases separated the two germline ends. CDR3 in DNA: TGTGCCAGCAGTTTTGGGGGCCCGGGCGAGCAGTACTTC. Translating it yields CASSFGGPGEQYF.

This clone has just one count. The gene calls are TRBV4-1 and TRBJ2-3; the D is unclear. Trimming removed 4 bases from V and 2 bases from J, with 13 bases in between. The germline CDR1 and CDR2 sequences are MGHRA and YSYEKL. This CDR3 comprises 15 residues. The CDR3 loop is CASSPTPAITDTQYF. The CDR3 DNA reads as TGCGCCAGCAGCCCCACGCCCGCCATCACAGATACGCAGTATTTT.

This clone is labeled medium-sized (0.01 to 0.1%). The chain employs TRBV19 and TRBJ1-1; D unclear. Germline-derived CDR1 and CDR2 are LNHDA and SQIVND (reference sequence). The V gene lost 5 bases and the J gene lost 6 bases, with 13 bases spanning the gap. This CDR3 contains 13 residues. The CDR3 reads CASSAPPGAEAFF. DNA of the CDR3: TGTGCCAGTAGTGCCCCGCCGGGCGCTGAAGCTTTCTTT.

V and J are TRBV29-1 and TRBJ1-3; D is ambiguous. Trimming removed 5 bases at V and 4 bases at J, with 12 bases between. This CDR3 spans 13 amino acids. CDR1 is SQVTM, CDR2 ANQGSEA, per germline. For the CDR3, the DNA is TGCAGCGTTCTCCCGAGACCCGGAAACACCATATATTTT. Translation: CSVLPRPGNTIYF.

The chain links TRBV6-5 to TRBJ1-5; D is perhaps TRBD1 (6 bases). This CDR3 has 16 amino acids. Per germline, CDR1 MNHEY and CDR2 SVGAGI. With 4 bases removed from V and 7 bases from J, the gap between germline ends came to 20 bases. CDR3 residues: CASSSATWQGTQPQHF. As DNA, the CDR3 is TGTGCCAGCAGTTCGGCGACCTGGCAGGGGACCCAGCCCCAGCATTTT.

The chain has TRBV18 and TRBJ2-7; D is ambiguous. The CDR3 sequence is 13 residues long. V lost 2 bases, J lost 3 bases, and 8 bases lay in between. The germline gives CDR1 KGHSH, CDR2 LQKENI. The CDR3: CASSPGASYEQYF. The CDR3 DNA sequence: TGTGCCAGCTCACCAGGTGCCAGCTACGAGCAGTACTTC.

This rearrangement joins TRBV7-9 to TRBJ2-3; 10 bases are shared with TRBD1. The CDR3 is 15 amino acids. J lost 4 bases, V lost 7 bases, and 8 bases had no gene match. Germline CDR1 is SEHNR and CDR2 is FQNEAQ (reference sequence). The CDR3 DNA follows: TGTGCCAGCACCGAGGGACAGGGGTCCTCAGATACGCAGTATTTT. Translating it yields CASTEGQGSSDTQYF.

The chain uses TRBV6-1 and TRBJ2-3, with TRBD2 as a possible D gene (7 bases). This CDR3 region has 14 residues. The V end lost 5 bases, the J end lost 8 bases, and 17 bases lay between the germline ends. The V gene's germline CDR1 is MNHNS and CDR2 SASEGT. DNA of the CDR3: TGTGCCAGCAGTCCTATCCGGGGGGCCGGTACGCAGTATTTT. Protein sequence: CASSPIRGAGTQYF.

The chain links TRBV6-1 to TRBJ1-4; possible D gene TRBD1, 5 bases. The CDR3 length is 14 residues. The V and J ends lost 6 bases and 10 bases respectively, with 18 bases between them. Germline V gives CDR1 MNHNS, CDR2 SASEGT. In DNA form, the CDR3 reads TGTGCCAGCAGGCAGAGTGGTGGCGGGGGAAAACTGTTTTTT. It is translated as CASRQSGGGGKLFF.

This clone was found once. This chain uses TRBV7-2 with TRBJ2-7; a possible D gene is TRBD2 (5 bases). V was cut by 6 bases and J by 1 base, with 13 bases left in between. The CDR3 runs to 14 residues. Germline assignment: CDR1 SGHTA and CDR2 FQGNSA. The CDR3 is CASSSLRRSYEQYF. The CDR3 DNA reads TGTGCCAGCAGTTCCCTAAGGAGGTCCTACGAGCAGTACTTC.

The chain links TRBV11-2 to TRBJ1-2, with 7 nucleotides matching TRBD1. CDR1 and CDR2 from the germline V gene are SGHAT and FQNNGV. Trimming removed 5 bases from V and 0 bases from J; junction bases left unmatched: 6. CDR3 size: 15 residues. The CDR3: CASSPDRLPNYGYTF. CDR3 DNA: TGTGCCAGCAGCCCGGACAGGCTGCCTAACTATGGCTACACCTTC.

V is TRBV6-5 and J is TRBJ2-7; 9 nucleotides match TRBD2. V shed 7 bases, J shed 4 bases, and the junction held 5 bases outside the gene matches. CDR1 and CDR2 from the germline V gene are MNHEY and SVGAGI. This CDR3 spans 13 amino acids. The CDR3 DNA sequence: TGTGCCAGCAAGTGGCTAGCGGGATACGAGCAGTACTTC. It specifies CASKWLAGYEQYF.

The rearrangement joins TRBV11-3 to TRBJ2-2; TRBD1 matches 7 bases. Germline lookup yields CDR1 SGHNT and CDR2 YENEEA. The CDR3 covers 16 residues. Unmatched junction bases numbered 6, after V lost 5 bases and J lost 0 bases. CDR3 loop: CASSPRQGANTGELFF. CDR3 sequence (DNA): TGTGCCAGCAGCCCGCGACAGGGCGCGAACACCGGGGAGCTGTTTTTT.

The gene calls are TRBV5-4 and TRBJ2-3, with a possible D match to TRBD2 (7 bases). V gave up 4 bases and J gave up 2 bases, with 17 bases separating them. The CDR3 runs 16 residues. Germline CDR1 and CDR2: SGHNT and YYREEE (reference sequence). The CDR3 DNA follows: TGTGCCAGCAGCACCGCCGCGGGGGCCCTCACAGATACGCAGTATTTT. Amino acids: CASSTAAGALTDTQYF.

The genes are TRBV9 and TRBJ1-2; D uncertain. The length of the CDR3 is 14 residues. Between the trimmed V and J ends, which lost 0 bases and 8 bases, there was a span of 14 bases. The V gene's germline CDR1 is SGDLS and CDR2 YYNGEE. The CDR3 spells CASSVDGRFVGYTF. Written as DNA, the CDR3 is TGTGCCAGCAGCGTAGATGGCAGGTTTGTAGGCTACACCTTC. Drawing the rest from reference TRBV9 and TRBJ1-2, the complete variable domain is DSGVTQTPKHLITATGQRVTLRCSPRSGDLSVYWYQQSLDQGLQFLIQYYNGEERAKGNILERFSAQQFPDLHSELNLSSLELGDSALYFCASSVDGRFVGYTFGSGTRLTVV.

The genes are TRBV10-3 and TRBJ2-7; D is perhaps TRBD2 (6 bases). The V gene lost 4 bases and the J gene lost 4 bases, with 17 bases spanning the gap. In germline, CDR1 is ENHRY, CDR2 SYGVKD. This CDR3 is 15 amino acids long. CDR3 in amino acids: CAISGGEKEGYEQYF. The CDR3 DNA sequence: TGTGCCATCAGTGGAGGGGAGAAGGAGGGATACGAGCAGTACTTC.

V and J are TRBV11-3 and TRBJ2-4, with no clear D. The CDR3 extends over 20 amino acids. CDR1 and CDR2 from the germline V gene are SGHNT and YENEEA. V was trimmed by 0 bases and J by 6 bases, leaving 27 bases between them. The chain's CDR3 is CASSLDRVWQPNLQVNIQYF. The DNA for the CDR3 is TGTGCCAGCAGCTTAGATAGGGTTTGGCAGCCAAATCTCCAGGTAAACATTCAGTACTTC.

V and J are TRBV5-4 and TRBJ1-1; D possibly corresponds to TRBD1 (6 bases). Germline loops: CDR1 SGHNT, CDR2 YYREEE (reference sequence). Trimming removed 7 bases at V and 5 bases at J, with 15 bases between. The CDR3 loop spans 13 amino acids. The CDR3 DNA reads as TGTGCCAGCTATTCACGAGGGGGTACTGAAGCTTTCTTT. This gives the protein CASYSRGGTEAFF. The full variable domain, its missing parts supplied by reference TRBV5-4 and TRBJ1-1, is ETGVTQSPTHLIKTRGQQVTLRCSSQSGHNTVSWYQQALGQGPQFIFQYYREEENGRGNFPPRFSGLQFPNYSSELNVNALELDDSALYLCASYSRGGTEAFFGQGTRLTVV.

The chain couples TRBV7-8 to TRBJ1-1; D not certain. V lost 5 bases and J 7 bases, leaving 14 bases between the germline ends. The CDR3 is 13 amino acids. Germline V gene sequence: CDR1 SGHVS, CDR2 FQNEAQ. The CDR3 nucleotides are TGTGCCAGCAGCCGGACGGGAAATGGTGAAGCTTTCTTT. Its protein product is CASSRTGNGEAFF.